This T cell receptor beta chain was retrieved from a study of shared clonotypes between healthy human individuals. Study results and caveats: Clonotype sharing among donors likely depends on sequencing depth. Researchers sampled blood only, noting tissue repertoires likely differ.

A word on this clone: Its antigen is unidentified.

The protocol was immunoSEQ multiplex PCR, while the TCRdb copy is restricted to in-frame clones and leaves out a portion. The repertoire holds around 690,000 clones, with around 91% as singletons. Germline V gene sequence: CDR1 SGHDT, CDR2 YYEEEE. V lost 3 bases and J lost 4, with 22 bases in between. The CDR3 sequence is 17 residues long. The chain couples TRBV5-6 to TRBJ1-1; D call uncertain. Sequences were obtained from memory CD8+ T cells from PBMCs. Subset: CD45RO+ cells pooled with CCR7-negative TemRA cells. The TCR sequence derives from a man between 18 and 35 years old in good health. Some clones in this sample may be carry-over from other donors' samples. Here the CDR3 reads CASSSPILGYSGTEAFF. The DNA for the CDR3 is TGTGCCAGCAGCTCGCCGATCCTAGGCTATAGTGGCACTGAAGCTTTCTTT.